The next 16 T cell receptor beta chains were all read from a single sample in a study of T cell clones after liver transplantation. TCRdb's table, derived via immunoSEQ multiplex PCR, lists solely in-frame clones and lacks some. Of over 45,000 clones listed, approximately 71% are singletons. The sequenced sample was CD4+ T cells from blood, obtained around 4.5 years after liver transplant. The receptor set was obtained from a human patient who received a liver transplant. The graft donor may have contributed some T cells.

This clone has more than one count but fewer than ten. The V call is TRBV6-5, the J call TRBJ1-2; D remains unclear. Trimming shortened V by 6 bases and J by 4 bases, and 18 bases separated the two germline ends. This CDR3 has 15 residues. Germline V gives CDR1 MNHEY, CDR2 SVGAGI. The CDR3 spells CASRPGEGSVYGYTF. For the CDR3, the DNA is TGTGCCAGCAGGCCCGGGGAGGGTAGCGTCTATGGCTACACCTTC.

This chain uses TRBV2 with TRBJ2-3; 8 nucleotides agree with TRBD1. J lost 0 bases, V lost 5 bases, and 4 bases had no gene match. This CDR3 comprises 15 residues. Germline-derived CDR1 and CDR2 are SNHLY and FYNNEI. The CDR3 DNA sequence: TGTGCCAGCAGTAGACAGGGGCTAAGCACAGATACGCAGTATTTT. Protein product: CASSRQGLSTDTQYF.

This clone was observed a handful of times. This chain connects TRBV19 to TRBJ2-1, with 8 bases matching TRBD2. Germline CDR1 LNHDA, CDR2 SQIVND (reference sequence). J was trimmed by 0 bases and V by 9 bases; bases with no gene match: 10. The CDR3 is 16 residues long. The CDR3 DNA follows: TGTGCCAGCAAAACCGGGGGGGGCCCCTCCTACAATGAGCAGTTCTTC. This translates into CASKTGGGPSYNEQFF.

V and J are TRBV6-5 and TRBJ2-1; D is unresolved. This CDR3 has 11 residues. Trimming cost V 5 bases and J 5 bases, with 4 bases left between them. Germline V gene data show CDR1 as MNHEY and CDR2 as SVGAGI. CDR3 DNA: TGTGCCAGCAGTGTAAACAATGAGCAGTTCTTC. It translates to CASSVNNEQFF.

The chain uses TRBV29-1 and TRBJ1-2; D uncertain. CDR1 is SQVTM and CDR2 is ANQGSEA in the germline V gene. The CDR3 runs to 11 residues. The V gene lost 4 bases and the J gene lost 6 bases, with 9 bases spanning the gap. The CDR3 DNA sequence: TGCAGCGTTGTATTGGGAAATGGCTACACCTTC. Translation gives CSVVLGNGYTF. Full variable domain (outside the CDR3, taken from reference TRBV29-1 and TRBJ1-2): SAVISQKPSRDICQRGTSLTIQCQVDSQVTMMFWYRQQPGQSLTLIATANQGSEATYESGFVIDKFPISRPNLTFSTLTVSNMSPEDSSIYLCSVVLGNGYTFGSGTRLTVV.

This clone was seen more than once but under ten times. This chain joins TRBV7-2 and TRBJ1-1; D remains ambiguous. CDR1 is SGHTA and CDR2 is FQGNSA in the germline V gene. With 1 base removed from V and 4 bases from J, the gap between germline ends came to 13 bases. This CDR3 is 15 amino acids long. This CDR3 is CASSLVMNGVTEAFF. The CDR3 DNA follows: TGTGCCAGCAGCTTAGTAATGAACGGCGTCACTGAAGCTTTCTTT.

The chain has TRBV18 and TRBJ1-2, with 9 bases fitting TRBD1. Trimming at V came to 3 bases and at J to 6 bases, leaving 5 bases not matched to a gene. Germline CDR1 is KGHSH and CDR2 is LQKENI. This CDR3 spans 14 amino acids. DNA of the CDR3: TGTGCCAGCTCACCCGACAGGGGGATACATGGCTACACCTTC. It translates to CASSPDRGIHGYTF.

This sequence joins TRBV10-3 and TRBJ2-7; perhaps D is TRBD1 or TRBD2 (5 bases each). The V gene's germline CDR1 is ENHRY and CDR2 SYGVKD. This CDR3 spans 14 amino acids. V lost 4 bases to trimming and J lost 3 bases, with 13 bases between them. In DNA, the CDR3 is TGTGCCATCAGTGGGGGGACCGCTGGCTACGAGCAGTACTTC. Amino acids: CAISGGTAGYEQYF.

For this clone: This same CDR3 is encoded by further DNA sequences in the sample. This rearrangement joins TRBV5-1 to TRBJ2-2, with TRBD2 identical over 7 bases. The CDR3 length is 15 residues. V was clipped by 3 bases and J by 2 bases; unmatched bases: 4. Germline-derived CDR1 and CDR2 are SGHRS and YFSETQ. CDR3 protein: CASSSGLPNTGELFF. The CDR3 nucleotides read TGCGCCAGCAGCTCGGGACTACCTAACACCGGGGAGCTGTTTTTT.

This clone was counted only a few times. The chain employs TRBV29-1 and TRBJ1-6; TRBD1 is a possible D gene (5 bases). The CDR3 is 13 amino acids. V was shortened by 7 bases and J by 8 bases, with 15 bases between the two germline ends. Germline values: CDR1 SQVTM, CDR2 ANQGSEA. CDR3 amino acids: CSARGRGDSPLHF. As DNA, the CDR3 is TGCAGCGCCCGGGGACGGGGGGATTCACCCCTCCACTTT.

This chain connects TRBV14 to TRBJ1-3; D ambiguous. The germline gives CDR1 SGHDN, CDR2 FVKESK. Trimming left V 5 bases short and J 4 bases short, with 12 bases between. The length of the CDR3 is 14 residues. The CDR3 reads CASSGVSAGNTIYF. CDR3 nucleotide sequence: TGTGCCAGCAGCGGTGTCAGCGCGGGAAACACCATATATTTT. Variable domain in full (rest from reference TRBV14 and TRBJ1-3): EAGVTQFPSHSVIEKGQTVTLRCDPISGHDNLYWYRRVMGKEIKFLLHFVKESKQDESGMPNNRFLAERTGGTYSTLKVQPAELEDSGVYFCASSGVSAGNTIYFGEGSWLTVV.

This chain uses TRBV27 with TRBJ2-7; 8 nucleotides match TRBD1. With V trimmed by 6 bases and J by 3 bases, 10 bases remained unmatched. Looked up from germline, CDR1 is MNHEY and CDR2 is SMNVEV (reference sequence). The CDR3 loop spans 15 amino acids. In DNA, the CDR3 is TGTGCCAGCAGCCGTTCCGGGACAGGTCGCTACGAGCAGTACTTC. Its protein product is CASSRSGTGRYEQYF.

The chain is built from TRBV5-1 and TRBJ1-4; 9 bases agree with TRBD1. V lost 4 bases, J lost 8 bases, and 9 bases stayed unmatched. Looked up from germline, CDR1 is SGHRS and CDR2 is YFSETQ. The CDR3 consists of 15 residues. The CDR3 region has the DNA TGCGCCAGCAGCACCGGGGACAGGGTGGGAGAAAAACTGTTTTTT. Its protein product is CASSTGDRVGEKLFF.

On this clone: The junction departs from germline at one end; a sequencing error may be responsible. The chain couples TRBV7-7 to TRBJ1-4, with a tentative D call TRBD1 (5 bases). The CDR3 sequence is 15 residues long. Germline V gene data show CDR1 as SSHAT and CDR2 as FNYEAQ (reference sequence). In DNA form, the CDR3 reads TGTGCTAGCAGCGTCCGGGACGGCTCTAATGAAAAACTGTTTTTT. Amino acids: CASSVRDGSNEKLFF.

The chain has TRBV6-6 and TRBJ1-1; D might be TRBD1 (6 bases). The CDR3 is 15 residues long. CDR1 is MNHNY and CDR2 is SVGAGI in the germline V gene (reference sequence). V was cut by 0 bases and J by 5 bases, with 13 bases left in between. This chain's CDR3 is CASSYSIRGDTEAFF. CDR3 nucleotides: TGTGCCAGCAGTTACTCGATCAGGGGAGATACTGAAGCTTTCTTT.

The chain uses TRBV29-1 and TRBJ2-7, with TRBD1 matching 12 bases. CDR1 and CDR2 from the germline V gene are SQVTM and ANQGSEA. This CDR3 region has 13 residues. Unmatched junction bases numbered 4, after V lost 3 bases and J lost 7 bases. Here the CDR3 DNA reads TGCAGCGTTGAGGGACAGGGGGCGAGTGAGCAGTACTTC. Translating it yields CSVEGQGASEQYF.